The present TCR beta chain was sequenced within a study of shared clonotypes between healthy human individuals. Looking at the study overall: The composition of the donors was a couple of women and a few men aged 18 to 49.

Clones were read by immunoSEQ multiplex PCR, and TCRdb kept only the in-frame ones, dropping some. The table shows 2 million to 2.5 million clones, with about 92% occurring only once. Points on this clone: The antigen remains undetermined.

Study conclusions and caveats: Several donors held 4.5% to 5% of naive CD4 clonotypes in common. Generally, naive subsets came out with larger estimated richness than memory subsets.

The clonotype was recovered from a man between 18 and 35 years old in good health. Some clones in this sample may be carry-over from other donors' samples. The sequenced sample was naive CD4+ T cells from PBMCs. Subset described: CD45RA+ positively selected.

The CDR3 region is CASSLRSGGRTDTQYF. CDR3 nucleotide sequence: TGTGCCAGCAGCTTGCGTTCGGGGGGGCGAACAGATACGCAGTATTTT. V is TRBV5-6 and J is TRBJ2-3; 8 nucleotides agree with TRBD2. The CDR3 spans 16 residues. After removal of 1 base from V and 3 bases from J, the junction contained 7 bases not matched to a gene. Germline V gene sequence: CDR1 SGHDT, CDR2 YYEEEE. Variable domain in full (rest from reference TRBV5-6 and TRBJ2-3): DAGVTQSPTHLIKTRGQQVTLRCSPKSGHDTVSWYQQALGQGPQFIFQYYEEEERQRGNFPDRFSGHQFPNYSSELNVNALLLGDSALYLCASSLRSGGRTDTQYFGPGTRLTVL.